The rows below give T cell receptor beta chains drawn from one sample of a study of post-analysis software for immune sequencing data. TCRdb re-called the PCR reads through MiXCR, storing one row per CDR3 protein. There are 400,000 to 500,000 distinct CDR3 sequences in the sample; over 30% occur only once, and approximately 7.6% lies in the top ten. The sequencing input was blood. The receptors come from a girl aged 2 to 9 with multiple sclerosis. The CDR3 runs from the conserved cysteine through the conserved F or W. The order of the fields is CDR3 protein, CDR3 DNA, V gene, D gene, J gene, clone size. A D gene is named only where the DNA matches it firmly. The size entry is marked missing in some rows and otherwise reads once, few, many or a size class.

CDR3: CACSRGGSSYEQYF
DNA: TGTGCCTGCAGCCGAGGGGGATCCAGCTACGAGCAGTACTTC
V: TRBV7-2
D: NA
J: TRBJ2-7
size: NA

CDR3: CASSYAAGSGWRGPYEQYF
DNA: TGTGCCAGCAGTTACGCAGCAGGGTCCGGCTGGCGGGGGCCCTACGAGCAGTACTTC
V: TRBV6-5
D: NA
J: TRBJ2-7
size: few

CDR3: CASSPRVTNTEAFF
DNA: TGTGCCAGCTCACCCAGAGTAACGAACACTGAAGCTTTCTTT
V: TRBV18
D: NA
J: TRBJ1-1
size: NA

CDR3: CASSLLGVSEQYF
DNA: TGTGCCAGCAGCTTGCTCGGGGTATCCGAGCAGTACTTC
V: TRBV7-3
D: NA
J: TRBJ2-7
size: NA

CDR3: CASSQERGTNTEAFF
DNA: TGCGCCAGCAGCCAAGAGCGGGGGACGAACACTGAAGCTTTCTTT
V: TRBV4-1
D: NA
J: TRBJ1-1
size: NA

CDR3: CATSPHMNTEAFF
DNA: TGTGCCACCAGCCCACACATGAACACTGAAGCTTTCTTT
V: TRBV15
D: NA
J: TRBJ1-1
size: NA

CDR3: CSVGAGRREQYF
DNA: TGCAGCGTTGGTGCAGGGAGGCGCGAGCAGTACTTC
V: TRBV29-1
D: NA
J: TRBJ2-7
size: NA

CDR3: CSVEWYGAGDTEAFF
DNA: TGCAGCGTTGAATGGTACGGGGCAGGGGACACTGAAGCTTTCTTT
V: TRBV29-1
D: NA
J: TRBJ1-1
size: NA

CDR3: CASSPRGTTKETQYF
DNA: TGTGCCAGCAGCCCCCGCGGGACAACCAAAGAGACCCAGTACTTC
V: TRBV3-1
D: NA
J: TRBJ2-5
size: NA

CDR3: CASSGQRTDTRYF
DNA: TGTGCCAGCTCGGGACAGCGCACAGATACGCGGTATTTT
V: TRBV25-1
D: TRBD1
J: TRBJ2-3
size: NA

CDR3: CASSSISGRGDTQYF
DNA: TGTGCCAGCAGCTCCATTAGCGGGAGAGGGGATACGCAGTATTTT
V: TRBV7-9
D: TRBD2
J: TRBJ2-3
size: once

CDR3: CSAKEVGTTEAFF
DNA: TGCAGTGCTAAAGAGGTCGGGACCACTGAAGCTTTCTTT
V: TRBV20-1
D: NA
J: TRBJ1-1
size: NA

CDR3: CSAITGTPNQPQHF
DNA: TGCAGTGCTATCACCGGGACACCTAATCAGCCCCAGCATTTT
V: TRBV20-1
D: NA
J: TRBJ1-5
size: NA

CDR3: CSVALQVGYEQYF
DNA: TGCAGCGTCGCCCTTCAAGTTGGATACGAGCAGTACTTC
V: TRBV29-1
D: NA
J: TRBJ2-7
size: NA

CDR3: CASTTRHNEQFF
DNA: TGTGCCAGCACTACCCGTCACAATGAGCAGTTCTTC
V: TRBV7-8
D: NA
J: TRBJ2-1
size: NA

CDR3: CASSDYGQGIYGYTF
DNA: TGTGCCAGCAGTGATTACGGACAGGGTATCTATGGCTACACCTTC
V: TRBV25-1
D: TRBD1
J: TRBJ1-2
size: few

CDR3: CASSRDILSYNEQFF
DNA: TGCGCCAGCAGTCGAGACATCCTGTCCTACAATGAGCAGTTCTTC
V: TRBV4-1
D: NA
J: TRBJ2-1
size: NA

CDR3: CSARVRADQPQHF
DNA: TGCAGTGCTAGAGTCCGGGCAGATCAGCCCCAGCATTTT
V: TRBV20-1
D: NA
J: TRBJ1-5
size: NA

CDR3: CASSFPLTHSNYGYTF
DNA: TGTGCCAGCAGTTTCCCCTTGACCCATTCTAACTATGGCTACACCTTC
V: TRBV12-3/TRBV12-4
D: NA
J: TRBJ1-2
size: many

CDR3: CASSPSRGSYEQYF
DNA: TGCGCCAGCAGCCCCTCCCGAGGCTCCTACGAGCAGTACTTC
V: TRBV5-1
D: NA
J: TRBJ2-7
size: few

CDR3: CASSRGLAGGGTDTQYF
DNA: TGTGCCAGCAGCCGAGGACTAGCGGGAGGGGGAACAGATACGCAGTATTTT
V: TRBV11-2
D: TRBD2
J: TRBJ2-3
size: few

CDR3: CSARDDSPTQYF
DNA: TGCAGTGCTAGAGATGATTCCCCCACGCAGTATTTT
V: TRBV20-1
D: NA
J: TRBJ2-3
size: NA

CDR3: CASTPRTGGRLNTEAFF
DNA: TGTGCCAGCACTCCTCGGACAGGGGGCCGCCTGAACACTGAAGCTTTCTTT
V: TRBV27
D: TRBD1
J: TRBJ1-1
size: NA

CDR3: CASNGIWAPGLADGTDTQYF
DNA: TGTGCCAGCAATGGAATTTGGGCCCCGGGACTAGCGGATGGCACAGATACGCAGTATTTT
V: TRBV12-3/TRBV12-4
D: TRBD2
J: TRBJ2-3
size: NA

CDR3: CASSLISETQYF
DNA: TGTGCCAGCAGCTTGATTAGCGAGACCCAGTACTTC
V: TRBV5-5
D: NA
J: TRBJ2-5
size: NA

CDR3: CASSLNGVQADTQYF
DNA: TGTGCCAGCAGCTTAAACGGGGTTCAGGCAGATACGCAGTATTTT
V: TRBV7-3
D: NA
J: TRBJ2-3
size: NA

CDR3: CASTTGEDYNSPLHF
DNA: TGTGCCAGCACGACAGGGGAGGATTATAATTCACCCCTCCACTTT
V: TRBV28
D: TRBD1
J: TRBJ1-6
size: NA

CDR3: CASSQPGQGFNEQFF
DNA: TGCGCCAGCAGCCAACCGGGACAGGGTTTCAATGAGCAGTTCTTC
V: TRBV4-1
D: TRBD1
J: TRBJ2-1
size: NA

CDR3: CSARSHGGLSTEAFF
DNA: TGCAGTGCTAGGTCCCACGGTGGGTTGAGCACTGAAGCTTTCTTT
V: TRBV20-1
D: NA
J: TRBJ1-1
size: few

CDR3: CASSLDGTEAFF
DNA: TGCGCCAGCAGCTTGGATGGCACTGAAGCTTTCTTT
V: TRBV5-1
D: NA
J: TRBJ1-1
size: NA

CDR3: CASSLALRPDTQYF
DNA: TGTGCCAGCAGCTTAGCGTTACGCCCGGATACGCAGTATTTT
V: TRBV7-2
D: NA
J: TRBJ2-3
size: NA

CDR3: CASSWGLAGEDEQYF
DNA: TGTGCCAGCAGCTGGGGACTAGCGGGGGAGGACGAGCAGTACTTC
V: TRBV7-9
D: TRBD2
J: TRBJ2-7
size: NA

CDR3: CASSSTGRANYGYTF
DNA: TGTGCCAGCAGTTCCACCGGGAGGGCGAACTATGGCTACACCTTC
V: TRBV12-3/TRBV12-4
D: NA
J: TRBJ1-2
size: few

CDR3: CASSPGLVSPDTQYF
DNA: TGCGCCAGCAGCCCGGGACTAGTATCGCCAGATACGCAGTATTTT
V: TRBV5-1
D: TRBD2
J: TRBJ2-3
size: few

CDR3: CASSSGIATSYEQYF
DNA: TGTGCCAGCAGTTCCGGGATTGCTACTTCCTACGAGCAGTACTTC
V: TRBV28
D: NA
J: TRBJ2-7
size: NA

CDR3: CASSSFQGGVSYEQYF
DNA: TGTGCCAGCAGCTCGTTCCAGGGGGGGGTATCCTACGAGCAGTACTTC
V: TRBV7-6
D: NA
J: TRBJ2-7
size: NA

CDR3: CASSHGGQGRSDTQYF
DNA: TGTGCCAGCAGCCATGGCGGACAGGGGAGGTCAGATACGCAGTATTTT
V: TRBV7-3
D: TRBD1
J: TRBJ2-3
size: NA

CDR3: CASSLTTGARAQYF
DNA: TGTGCCAGCAGCCTCACCACAGGGGCGCGGGCGCAGTATTTT
V: TRBV7-2
D: TRBD1
J: TRBJ2-3
size: NA

CDR3: CASSLVPDAYEQYF
DNA: TGTGCCAGCAGCTTAGTTCCAGACGCCTACGAGCAGTACTTC
V: TRBV11-1
D: NA
J: TRBJ2-7
size: NA

CDR3: CASSPPPGQTTYEQYF
DNA: TGTGCCAGCAGCCCCCCACCCGGACAGACTACCTACGAGCAGTACTTC
V: TRBV7-2
D: NA
J: TRBJ2-7
size: NA

CDR3: CASSYSRVRGYNEQFF
DNA: TGTGCCAGCAGTTACTCGAGGGTAAGGGGATACAATGAGCAGTTCTTC
V: TRBV6-2/TRBV6-3
D: NA
J: TRBJ2-1
size: once

CDR3: CASSLVRWGDEQYF
DNA: TGTGCCAGTAGCTTAGTTCGGTGGGGCGACGAGCAGTACTTC
V: TRBV11-1
D: NA
J: TRBJ2-7
size: NA

CDR3: CASSRRDRDHEQYF
DNA: TGTGCCAGCAGCCGCCGGGACAGGGACCACGAGCAGTACTTC
V: TRBV3-1
D: TRBD1
J: TRBJ2-7
size: few

CDR3: CASSFQENTDTQYF
DNA: TGCGCCAGCAGCTTCCAGGAGAACACAGATACGCAGTATTTT
V: TRBV5-1
D: NA
J: TRBJ2-3
size: NA

CDR3: CASSIWPALTETQYF
DNA: TGTGCCAGTAGTATATGGCCGGCCCTGACGGAGACCCAGTACTTC
V: TRBV19
D: NA
J: TRBJ2-5
size: NA

CDR3: CASSRTGFQEKLFF
DNA: TGCGCCAGCAGCCGAACAGGGTTTCAGGAAAAACTGTTTTTT
V: TRBV5-1
D: NA
J: TRBJ1-4
size: few

CDR3: CASSFWSQGAYEQYF
DNA: TGTGCCAGCAGTTTTTGGTCTCAGGGGGCTTACGAGCAGTACTTC
V: TRBV28
D: TRBD1
J: TRBJ2-7
size: few

CDR3: CSGRDKTYEQYF
DNA: TGCAGCGGGCGGGACAAGACCTACGAGCAGTACTTC
V: TRBV29-1
D: NA
J: TRBJ2-7
size: few

CDR3: CASSYSHEGSETQYF
DNA: TGTGCCAGCAGTTACTCGCACGAAGGGTCGGAGACCCAGTACTTC
V: TRBV6-6
D: NA
J: TRBJ2-5
size: few

CDR3: CASSFGLVDPYEQYF
DNA: TGTGCCAGCAGCTTCGGACTAGTCGACCCTTACGAGCAGTACTTC
V: TRBV7-2
D: TRBD2
J: TRBJ2-7
size: few

CDR3: CASSASGGVIFEQFF
DNA: TGCGCCAGCAGCGCAAGCGGGGGGGTGATATTTGAGCAGTTCTTC
V: TRBV5-1
D: TRBD2
J: TRBJ2-1
size: NA

CDR3: CASSLGVGGETQYF
DNA: TGCGCCAGCAGCTTGGGTGTAGGTGGGGAGACCCAGTACTTC
V: TRBV5-1
D: NA
J: TRBJ2-5
size: few

CDR3: CASTTHSSGSYEQYF
DNA: TGTGCCAGCACTACCCATTCTAGCGGATCCTACGAGCAGTACTTC
V: TRBV12-3/TRBV12-4
D: TRBD2
J: TRBJ2-7
size: NA

CDR3: CASKTGWAAEAFF
DNA: TGCGCCAGCAAAACAGGGTGGGCGGCTGAAGCTTTCTTT
V: TRBV5-1
D: NA
J: TRBJ1-1
size: NA

CDR3: CASSSVAGLRRELFF
DNA: TGTGCCAGCAGCTCAGTGGCGGGGCTTCGGAGGGAGCTGTTTTTT
V: TRBV7-2
D: NA
J: TRBJ2-2
size: few

CDR3: CSAAQLGRDNQPQHF
DNA: TGCAGTGCTGCCCAGTTGGGCCGGGACAATCAGCCCCAGCATTTT
V: TRBV20-1
D: NA
J: TRBJ1-5
size: NA

CDR3: CSAAAGSGSYEQYF
DNA: TGCAGTGCTGCCGCAGGGTCCGGCTCCTACGAGCAGTACTTC
V: TRBV20-1
D: NA
J: TRBJ2-7
size: few

CDR3: CASSSVANYGYTF
DNA: TGTGCCAGCAGTTCTGTAGCTAACTATGGCTACACCTTC
V: TRBV28
D: NA
J: TRBJ1-2
size: NA

CDR3: CASTPGLEYTDTQYF
DNA: TGTGCCAGCACCCCGGGACTAGAGTACACAGATACGCAGTATTTT
V: TRBV12-3/TRBV12-4
D: TRBD2
J: TRBJ2-3
size: NA

CDR3: CASSYSRQGTRTEAFF
DNA: TGTGCCAGCAGTTACTCAAGACAGGGGACGCGCACTGAAGCTTTCTTT
V: TRBV6-5
D: TRBD1
J: TRBJ1-1
size: few